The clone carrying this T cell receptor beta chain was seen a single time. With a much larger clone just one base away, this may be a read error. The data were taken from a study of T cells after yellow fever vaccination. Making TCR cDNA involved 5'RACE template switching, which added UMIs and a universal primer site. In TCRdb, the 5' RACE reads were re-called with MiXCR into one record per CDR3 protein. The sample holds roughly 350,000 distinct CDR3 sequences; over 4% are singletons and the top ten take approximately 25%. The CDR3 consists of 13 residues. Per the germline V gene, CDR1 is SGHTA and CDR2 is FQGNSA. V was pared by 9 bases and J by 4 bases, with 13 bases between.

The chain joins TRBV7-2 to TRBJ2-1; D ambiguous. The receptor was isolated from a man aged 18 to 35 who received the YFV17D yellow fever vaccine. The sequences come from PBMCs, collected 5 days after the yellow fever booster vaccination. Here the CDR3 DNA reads TGTGCCAGGAGGTCAGACGGATACAATGAGCAGTTCTTC. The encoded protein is CARRSDGYNEQFF. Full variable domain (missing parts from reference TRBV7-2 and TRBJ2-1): GAGVSQSPSNKVTEKGKDVELRCDPISGHTALYWYRQSLGQGLEFLIYFQGNSAPDKSGLPSDRFSAERTGGSVSTLTIQRTQQEDSAVYLCARRSDGYNEQFFGPGTRLTVL.